This T cell receptor (beta chain) was captured by sequencing in a study of multiple sclerosis patients with progressive multifocal leukoencephalopathy. Spiked into each PCR were synthetic inline TR CDR3 controls of all V-J pairings. Data came from immunoSEQ multiplex PCR; TCRdb stores just in-frame clones and leaves some out. The sample comprises approximately 27,000 clones, approximately 85% of which are singletons, and roughly 12% rests with the top ten. The CDR3 runs 13 residues. Deletions cut 3 bases from V and 6 bases from J, with 12 bases between. Per the germline V gene, CDR1 is SGHRS and CDR2 is YFSETQ. The time point here: time of PML onset. PML in natalizumab-treated patients developed after between about 15 and 56 months of natalizumab therapy. Prior interferon beta treatment was universal, and the PML patients were all female.

This sequence was found in a young woman with progressive multifocal leukoencephalopathy. The chain recombines TRBV5-1 with TRBJ1-1; unclear D gene. This material consisted of PBMCs, taken from a patient treated with natalizumab. CDR3 sequence reads: CASSWTSFAEAFF. The CDR3 nucleotides read TGCGCCAGCAGCTGGACCTCCTTCGCTGAAGCTTTCTTT.